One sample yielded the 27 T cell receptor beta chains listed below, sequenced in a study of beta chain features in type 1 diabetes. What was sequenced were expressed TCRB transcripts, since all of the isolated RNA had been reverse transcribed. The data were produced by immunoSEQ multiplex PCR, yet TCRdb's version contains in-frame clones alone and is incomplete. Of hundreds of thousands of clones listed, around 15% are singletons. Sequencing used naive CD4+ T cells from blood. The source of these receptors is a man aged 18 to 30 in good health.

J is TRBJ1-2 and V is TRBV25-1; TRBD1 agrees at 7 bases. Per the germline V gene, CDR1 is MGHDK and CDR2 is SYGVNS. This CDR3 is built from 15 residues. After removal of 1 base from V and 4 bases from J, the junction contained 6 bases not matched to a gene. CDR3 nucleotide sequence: TGTGCCAGCAGTGAATCGAGACAGGGAACCTATGGCTACACCTTC. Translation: CASSESRQGTYGYTF.

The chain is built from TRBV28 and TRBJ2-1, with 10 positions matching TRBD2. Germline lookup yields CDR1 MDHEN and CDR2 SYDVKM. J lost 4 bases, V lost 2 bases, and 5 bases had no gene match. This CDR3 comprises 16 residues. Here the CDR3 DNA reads TGTGCCAGCAGTTTACTTAGCGGGAGGCTTTACAATGAGCAGTTCTTC. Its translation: CASSLLSGRLYNEQFF.

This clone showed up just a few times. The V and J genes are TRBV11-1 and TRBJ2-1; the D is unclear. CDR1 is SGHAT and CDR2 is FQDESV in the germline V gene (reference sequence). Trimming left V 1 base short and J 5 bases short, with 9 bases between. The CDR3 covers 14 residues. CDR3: CASSLVARDNEQFF. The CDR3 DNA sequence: TGTGCCAGCAGCTTAGTCGCCAGAGACAATGAGCAGTTCTTC.

The chain's CDR3 is CASSPTLAGGQVVQFF. Written as DNA, the CDR3 is TGTGCCAGCAGCCCAACCCTAGCGGGAGGGCAGGTAGTGCAGTTCTTC. The gene calls are TRBV11-2 and TRBJ2-1, with 12 bases lining up with TRBD2. The CDR3 extends over 16 amino acids. Trimming removed 5 bases from V and 12 bases from J; junction bases left unmatched: 14. The V gene's germline CDR1 is SGHAT and CDR2 FQNNGV.

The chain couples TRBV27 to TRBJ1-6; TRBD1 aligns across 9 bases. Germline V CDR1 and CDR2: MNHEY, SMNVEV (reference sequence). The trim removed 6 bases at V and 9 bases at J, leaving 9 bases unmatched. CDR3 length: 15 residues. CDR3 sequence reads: CASRMGQGGGSPLHF. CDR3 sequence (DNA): TGTGCCAGCAGGATGGGACAGGGAGGGGGTTCACCCCTCCACTTT.

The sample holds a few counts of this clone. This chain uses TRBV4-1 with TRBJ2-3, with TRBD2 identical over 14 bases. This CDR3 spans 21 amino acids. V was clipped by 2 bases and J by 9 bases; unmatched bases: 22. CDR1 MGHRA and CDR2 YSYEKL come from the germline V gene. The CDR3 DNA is TGCGCCAGCAGCCAAAGGTCTCGAGTTCCAGTAGGACTAGCGGGGGGCCGGACGCAGTATTTT. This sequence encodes CASSQRSRVPVGLAGGRTQYF.

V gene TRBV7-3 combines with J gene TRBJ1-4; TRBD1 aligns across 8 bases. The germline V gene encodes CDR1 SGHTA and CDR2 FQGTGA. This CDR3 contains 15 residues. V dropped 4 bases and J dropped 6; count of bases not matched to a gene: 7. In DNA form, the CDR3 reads TGTGCCAGCAGCTCCGGGGACAGGAGGGATGAAAAACTGTTTTTT. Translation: CASSSGDRRDEKLFF.

CDR3 amino acids: CASSSGGGQTYEQYF. CDR3 coding DNA: TGTGCCAGCAGCTCCGGGGGGGGACAAACCTACGAGCAGTACTTC. V gene TRBV27 combines with J gene TRBJ2-7; 8 bases fit TRBD2. The CDR3 contains 15 residues. Germline lookup yields CDR1 MNHEY and CDR2 SMNVEV (reference sequence). With 6 bases clipped from V and 2 bases from J, the junction kept 9 bases outside the gene matches.

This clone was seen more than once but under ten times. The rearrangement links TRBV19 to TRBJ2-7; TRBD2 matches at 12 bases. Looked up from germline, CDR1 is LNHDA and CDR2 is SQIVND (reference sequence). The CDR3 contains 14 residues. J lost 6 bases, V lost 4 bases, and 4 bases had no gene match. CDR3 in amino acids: CASSTGLAGPEQYF. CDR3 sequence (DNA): TGTGCCAGTAGTACCGGACTAGCGGGACCCGAGCAGTACTTC.

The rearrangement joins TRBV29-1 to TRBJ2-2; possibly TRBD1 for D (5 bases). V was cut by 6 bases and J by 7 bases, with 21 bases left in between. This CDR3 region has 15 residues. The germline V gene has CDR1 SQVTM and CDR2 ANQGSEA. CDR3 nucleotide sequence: TGCAGCGTCTATACTCGAAAAATCGACAGCGGGGAGCTGTTTTTT. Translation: CSVYTRKIDSGELFF.

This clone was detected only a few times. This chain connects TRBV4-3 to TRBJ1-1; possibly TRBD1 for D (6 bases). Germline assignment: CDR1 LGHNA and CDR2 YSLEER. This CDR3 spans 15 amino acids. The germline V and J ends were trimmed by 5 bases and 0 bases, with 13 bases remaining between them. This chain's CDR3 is CASSSRDTLNTEAFF. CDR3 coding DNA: TGCGCCAGCAGCTCCCGGGACACGTTGAACACTGAAGCTTTCTTT.

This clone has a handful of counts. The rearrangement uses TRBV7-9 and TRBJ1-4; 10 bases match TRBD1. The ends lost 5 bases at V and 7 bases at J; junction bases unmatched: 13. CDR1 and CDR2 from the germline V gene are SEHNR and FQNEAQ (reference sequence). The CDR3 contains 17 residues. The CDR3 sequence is CASSPGGQGLTSEKLFF. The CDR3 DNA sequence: TGTGCCAGCAGCCCTGGGGGACAGGGGTTAACGAGTGAAAAACTGTTTTTT. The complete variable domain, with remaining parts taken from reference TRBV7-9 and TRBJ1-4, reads DTGVSQNPRHKITKRGQNVTFRCDPISEHNRLYWYRQTLGQGPEFLTYFQNEAQLEKSRLLSDRFSAERPKGSFSTLEIQRTEQGDSAMYLCASSPGGQGLTSEKLFFGSGTQLSVL.

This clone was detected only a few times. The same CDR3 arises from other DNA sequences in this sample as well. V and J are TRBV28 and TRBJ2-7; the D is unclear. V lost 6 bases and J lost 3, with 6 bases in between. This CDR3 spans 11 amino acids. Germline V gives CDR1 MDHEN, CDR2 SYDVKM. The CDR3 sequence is CASSSFYEQYF. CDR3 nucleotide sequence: TGTGCCAGCAGCTCCTTCTACGAGCAGTACTTC.

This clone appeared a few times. In nucleotides, the CDR3 is TGTGCCAGCAGCTCCGGCTCGACTAGCGGGGGGCTCAGGGAGACCCAGTACTTC. The encoded protein is CASSSGSTSGGLRETQYF. V and J are TRBV11-2 and TRBJ2-5, with 13 bases lining up with TRBD2. The trim removed 4 bases at V and 5 bases at J, leaving 13 bases unmatched. CDR3 length: 18 residues. Germline V CDR1 and CDR2: SGHAT, FQNNGV. The full variable domain, in which reference TRBV11-2 and TRBJ2-5 provide the parts outside the CDR3, is EAGVAQSPRYKIIEKRQSVAFWCNPISGHATLYWYQQILGQGPKLLIQFQNNGVVDDSQLPKDRFSAERLKGVDSTLKIQPAKLEDSAVYLCASSSGSTSGGLRETQYFGPGTRLLVL.

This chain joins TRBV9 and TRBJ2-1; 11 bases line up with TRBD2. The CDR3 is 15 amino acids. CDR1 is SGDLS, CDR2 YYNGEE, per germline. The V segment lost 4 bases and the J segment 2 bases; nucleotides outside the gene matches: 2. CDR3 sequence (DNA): TGTGCCAGCAGCCTACTAGCGGGGGCCTACAATGAGCAGTTCTTC. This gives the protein CASSLLAGAYNEQFF.

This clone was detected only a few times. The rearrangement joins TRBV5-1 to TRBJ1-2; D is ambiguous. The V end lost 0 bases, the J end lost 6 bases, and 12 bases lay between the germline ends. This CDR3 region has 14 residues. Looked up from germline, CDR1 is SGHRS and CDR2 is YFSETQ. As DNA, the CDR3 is TGCGCCAGCAGCTTGGATCGGGTAGACAATGGCTACACCTTC. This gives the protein CASSLDRVDNGYTF.

Here the CDR3 reads CASSSGTNWGEAFF. CDR3 coding DNA: TGTGCCAGCAGCTCCGGGACAAATTGGGGTGAAGCTTTCTTT. This chain links TRBV11-2 with TRBJ1-1; a possible D gene is TRBD1 (6 bases). This CDR3 comprises 14 residues. V dropped 4 bases and J dropped 7 bases, with 16 bases sitting between them. CDR1 and CDR2 from the germline V gene are SGHAT and FQNNGV.

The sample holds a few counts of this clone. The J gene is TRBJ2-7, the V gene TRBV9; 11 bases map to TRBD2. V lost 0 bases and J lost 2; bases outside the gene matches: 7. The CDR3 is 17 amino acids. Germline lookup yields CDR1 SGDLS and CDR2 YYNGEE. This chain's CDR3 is CASSVGLTSGGPYEQYF. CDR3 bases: TGTGCCAGCAGCGTAGGGCTAACTAGCGGGGGACCCTACGAGCAGTACTTC.

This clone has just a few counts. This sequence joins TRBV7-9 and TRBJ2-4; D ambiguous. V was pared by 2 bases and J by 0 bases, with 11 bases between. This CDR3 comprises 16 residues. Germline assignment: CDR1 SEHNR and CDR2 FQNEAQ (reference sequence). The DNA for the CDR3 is TGTGCCAGCAGCTTAACAGAGAGCCTAGCCAAAAACATTCAGTACTTC. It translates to CASSLTESLAKNIQYF.

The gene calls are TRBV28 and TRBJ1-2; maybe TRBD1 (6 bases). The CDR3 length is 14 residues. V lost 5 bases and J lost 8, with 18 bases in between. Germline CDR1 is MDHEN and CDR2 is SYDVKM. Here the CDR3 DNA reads TGTGCCAGCAGTCGTACAGGGAGTCGGTGGGGCTACACCTTC. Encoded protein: CASSRTGSRWGYTF.

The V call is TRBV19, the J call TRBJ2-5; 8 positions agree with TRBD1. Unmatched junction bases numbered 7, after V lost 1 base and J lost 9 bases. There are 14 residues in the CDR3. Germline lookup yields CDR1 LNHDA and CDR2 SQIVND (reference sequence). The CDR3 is CASSIAQGARAQYF. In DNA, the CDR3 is TGTGCCAGTAGTATAGCTCAGGGGGCGAGGGCCCAGTACTTC.

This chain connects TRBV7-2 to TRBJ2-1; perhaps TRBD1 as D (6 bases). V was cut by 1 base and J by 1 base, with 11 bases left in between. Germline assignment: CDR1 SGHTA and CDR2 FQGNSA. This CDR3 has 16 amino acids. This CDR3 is CASSLDRDQSYNEQFF. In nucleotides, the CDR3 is TGTGCCAGCAGCTTAGACAGGGACCAATCCTACAATGAGCAGTTCTTC.

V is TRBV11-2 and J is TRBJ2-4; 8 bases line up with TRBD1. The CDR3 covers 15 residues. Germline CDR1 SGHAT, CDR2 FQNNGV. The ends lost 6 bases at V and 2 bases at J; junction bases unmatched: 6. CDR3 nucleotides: TGTGCCAGCAGACAAACAGGGGGAACCAAAAACATTCAGTACTTC. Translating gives CASRQTGGTKNIQYF.

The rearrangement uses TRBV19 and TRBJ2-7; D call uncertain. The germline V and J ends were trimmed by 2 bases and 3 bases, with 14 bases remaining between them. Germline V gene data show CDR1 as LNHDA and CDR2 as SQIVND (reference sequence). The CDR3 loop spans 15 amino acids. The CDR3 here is CASSILPTQVYEQYF. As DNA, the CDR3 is TGTGCCAGTAGTATACTCCCAACACAAGTCTACGAGCAGTACTTC.

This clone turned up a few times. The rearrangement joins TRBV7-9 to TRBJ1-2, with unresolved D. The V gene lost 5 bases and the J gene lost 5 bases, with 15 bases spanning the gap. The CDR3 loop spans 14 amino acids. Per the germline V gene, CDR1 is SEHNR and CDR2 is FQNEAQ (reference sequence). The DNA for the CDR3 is TGTGCCAGCAGCCGCTCCGACGGCCCTTATGGCTACACCTTC. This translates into CASSRSDGPYGYTF.

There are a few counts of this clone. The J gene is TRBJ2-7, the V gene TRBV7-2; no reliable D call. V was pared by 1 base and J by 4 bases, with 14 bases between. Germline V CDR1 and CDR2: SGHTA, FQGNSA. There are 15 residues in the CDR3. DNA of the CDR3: TGTGCCAGCAGCTTAGGACCGACTCACGGGTACGAGCAGTACTTC. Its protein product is CASSLGPTHGYEQYF.

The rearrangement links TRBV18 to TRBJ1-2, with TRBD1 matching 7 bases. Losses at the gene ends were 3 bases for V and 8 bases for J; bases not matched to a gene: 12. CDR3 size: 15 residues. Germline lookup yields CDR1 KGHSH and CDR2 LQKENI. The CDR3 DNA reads TGTGCCAGCTCACCCTCACAGGGGTTGGTAGACGGCTACACCTTC. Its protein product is CASSPSQGLVDGYTF.